This TCR beta chain was identified in a study of spatial heterogeneity in lung cancer. Study-level background: Those follow-up PBMC samples that were available underwent sequencing, at a median interval of around two years following resection. Sequencing consistently turned up more beta-chain sequences than alpha-chain sequences.

On each TCR cDNA molecule, a unique molecular identifier was present. TCRdb called the 5' RACE reads again in MiXCR, with one record for every CDR3 protein. Seen here are 45,000 to 55,000 distinct CDR3 sequences, about 12% observed once, and the top ten hold under 35%. The CDR3 extends over 14 amino acids. V was clipped by 10 bases and J by 0 bases, with 14 bases between them. The germline V gene has CDR1 SGHTA and CDR2 FQGNSA. Time point noted: blood at routine non-recurrence follow-up after resection. Tumor, nontumor lung or frozen PBMC supplied whole RNA that was sequenced unsorted. The receptor was isolated from a male donor with early-stage non-small cell lung cancer. The material was PBMCs, obtained at follow-up. The V call is TRBV7-2, the J call TRBJ2-3, with D perhaps matching TRBD1 or TRBD2 (6 bases each). CDR3 sequence: CATSGGPSTDTQYF. DNA for the CDR3: TGTGCCACTTCCGGGGGCCCTAGCACAGATACGCAGTATTTT.